The sequence of this T cell receptor beta chain was determined in a study of blood T cell repertoires in COVID-19. Across the whole study: The origin of the acute and convalescent COVID-19 samples was the United States, Italy and Spain. From T cells, B-cell-depleted T cells, or PBMCs came the material, which was cDNA or gDNA.

The table came from immunoSEQ multiplex PCR; TCRdb's copy has only in-frame clones and leaves some out. The table records fewer than 250,000 clones, 80% to 90% of them present only once. CDR1 and CDR2 from the germline V gene are MNHEY and SVGEGT. The V end was cut by 3 bases, the J end by 0 bases, with 12 bases between. The CDR3 loop spans 16 amino acids. The rearrangement uses TRBV6-2 or TRBV6-3 and TRBJ1-5; D might be TRBD1 (5 bases). The receptor's source is a woman between 35 and 50 years old with active or convalescent COVID-19. Sequencing was performed on peripheral blood. CDR3 coding DNA: TGTGCCAGCAGTTATCGGGGGAAGAATAGCAATCAGCCCCAGCATTTT. Residues: CASSYRGKNSNQPQHF.